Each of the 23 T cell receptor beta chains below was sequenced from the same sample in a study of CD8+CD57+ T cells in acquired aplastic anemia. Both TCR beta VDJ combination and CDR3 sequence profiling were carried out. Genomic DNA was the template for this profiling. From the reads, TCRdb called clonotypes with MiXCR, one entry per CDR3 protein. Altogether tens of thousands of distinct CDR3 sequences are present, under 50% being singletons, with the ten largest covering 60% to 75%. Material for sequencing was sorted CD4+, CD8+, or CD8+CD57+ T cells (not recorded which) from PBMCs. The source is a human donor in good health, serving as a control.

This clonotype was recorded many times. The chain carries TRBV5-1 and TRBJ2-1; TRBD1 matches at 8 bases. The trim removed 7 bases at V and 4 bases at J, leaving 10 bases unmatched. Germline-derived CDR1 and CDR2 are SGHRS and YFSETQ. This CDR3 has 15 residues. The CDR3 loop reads CASDTGDRGYNEQFF. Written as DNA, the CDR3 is TGCGCCAGCGATACCGGAGACAGGGGATACAATGAGCAGTTCTTC.

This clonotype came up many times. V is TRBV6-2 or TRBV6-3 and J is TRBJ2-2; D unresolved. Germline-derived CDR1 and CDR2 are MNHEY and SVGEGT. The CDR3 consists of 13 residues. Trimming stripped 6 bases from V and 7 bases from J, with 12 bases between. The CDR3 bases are TGTGCCAGCAGCACATCCTTATACGGGGAGCTGTTTTTT. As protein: CASSTSLYGELFF.

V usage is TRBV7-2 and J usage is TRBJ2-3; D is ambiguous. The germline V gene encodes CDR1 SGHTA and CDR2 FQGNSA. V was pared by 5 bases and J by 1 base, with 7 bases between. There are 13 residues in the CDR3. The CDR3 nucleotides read TGTGCCAGCAGCCCGATGCGCACAGATACGCAGTATTTT. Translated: CASSPMRTDTQYF.

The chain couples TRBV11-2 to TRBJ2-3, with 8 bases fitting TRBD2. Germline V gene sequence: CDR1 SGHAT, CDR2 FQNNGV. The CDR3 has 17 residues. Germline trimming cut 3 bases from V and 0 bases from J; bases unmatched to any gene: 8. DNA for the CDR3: TGTGCCAGCAGCTTTAGCGGGGCAGCTCCTAGCACAGATACGCAGTATTTT. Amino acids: CASSFSGAAPSTDTQYF.

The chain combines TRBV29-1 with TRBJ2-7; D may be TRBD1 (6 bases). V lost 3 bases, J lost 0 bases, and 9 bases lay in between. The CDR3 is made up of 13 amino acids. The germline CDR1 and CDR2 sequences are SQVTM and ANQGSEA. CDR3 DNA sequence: TGCAGCGTTGAGGGGACAAACTCCTACGAGCAGTACTTC. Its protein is CSVEGTNSYEQYF.

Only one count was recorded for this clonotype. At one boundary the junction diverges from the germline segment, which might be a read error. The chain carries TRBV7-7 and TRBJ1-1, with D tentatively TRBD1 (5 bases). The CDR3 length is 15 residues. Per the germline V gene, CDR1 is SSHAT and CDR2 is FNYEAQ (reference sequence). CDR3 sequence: CASSLIKGHNTEAFF. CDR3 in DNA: TGTGCTAGCAGCTTAATTAAGGGGCACAACACTGAAGCTTTCTTT. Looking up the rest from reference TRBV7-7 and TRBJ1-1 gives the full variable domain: GAGVSQSPRYKVTKRGQDVTLRCDPISSHATLYWYQQALGQGPEFLTYFNYEAQPDKSGLPSDRFSAERPEGSISTLTIQRTEQRDSAMYRCASSLIKGHNTEAFFGQGTRLTVV.

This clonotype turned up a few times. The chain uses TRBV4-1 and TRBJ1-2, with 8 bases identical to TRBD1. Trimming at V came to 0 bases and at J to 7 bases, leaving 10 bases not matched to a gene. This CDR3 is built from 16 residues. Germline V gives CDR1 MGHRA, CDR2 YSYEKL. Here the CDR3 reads CASSQDSRTGNPGYTF. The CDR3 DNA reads TGCGCCAGCAGCCAAGATAGCAGGACAGGGAATCCTGGCTACACCTTC.

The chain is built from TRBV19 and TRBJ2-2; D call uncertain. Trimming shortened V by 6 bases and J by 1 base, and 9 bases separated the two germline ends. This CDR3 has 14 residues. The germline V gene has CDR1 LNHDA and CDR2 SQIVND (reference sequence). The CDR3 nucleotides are TGTGCCAGTAGCCCAGCCCAGAACACCGGGGAGCTGTTTTTT. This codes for CASSPAQNTGELFF.

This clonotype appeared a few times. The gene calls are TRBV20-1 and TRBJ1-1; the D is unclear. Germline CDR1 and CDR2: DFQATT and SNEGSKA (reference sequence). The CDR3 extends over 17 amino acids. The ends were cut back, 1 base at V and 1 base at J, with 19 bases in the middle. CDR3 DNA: TGCAGTGCTAGAGGTAGAGGGTACGGAGTGAGGAACACTGAAGCTTTCTTT. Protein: CSARGRGYGVRNTEAFF.

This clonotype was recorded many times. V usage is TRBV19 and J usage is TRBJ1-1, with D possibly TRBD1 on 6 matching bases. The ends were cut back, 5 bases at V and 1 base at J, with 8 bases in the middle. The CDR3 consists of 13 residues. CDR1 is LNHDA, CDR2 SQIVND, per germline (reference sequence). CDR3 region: CASSVDRNTEAFF. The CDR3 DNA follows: TGTGCCAGTAGTGTGGACAGGAACACTGAAGCTTTCTTT.

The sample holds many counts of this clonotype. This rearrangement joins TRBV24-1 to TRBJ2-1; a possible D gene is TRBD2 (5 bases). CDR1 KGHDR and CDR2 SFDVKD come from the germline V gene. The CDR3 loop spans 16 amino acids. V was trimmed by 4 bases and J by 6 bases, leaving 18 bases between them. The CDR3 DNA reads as TGTGCCACCAGTGACTCTAGCATTTGGTCCCTCAATGAGCAGTTCTTC. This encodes CATSDSSIWSLNEQFF.

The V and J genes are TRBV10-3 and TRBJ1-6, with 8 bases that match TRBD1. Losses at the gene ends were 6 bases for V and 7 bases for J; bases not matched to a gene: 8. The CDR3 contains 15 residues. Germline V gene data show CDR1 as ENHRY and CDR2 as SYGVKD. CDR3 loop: CAIRQQTGDNSPLHF. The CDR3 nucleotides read TGTGCCATCAGGCAACAGACAGGGGACAATTCACCCCTCCACTTT.

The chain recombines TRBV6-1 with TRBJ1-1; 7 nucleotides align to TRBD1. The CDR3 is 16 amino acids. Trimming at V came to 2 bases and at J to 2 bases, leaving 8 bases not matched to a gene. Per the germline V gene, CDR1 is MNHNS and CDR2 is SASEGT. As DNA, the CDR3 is TGTGCCAGCAGTGAACTTAAGGGGGCAAAAAACACTGAAGCTTTCTTT. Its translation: CASSELKGAKNTEAFF.

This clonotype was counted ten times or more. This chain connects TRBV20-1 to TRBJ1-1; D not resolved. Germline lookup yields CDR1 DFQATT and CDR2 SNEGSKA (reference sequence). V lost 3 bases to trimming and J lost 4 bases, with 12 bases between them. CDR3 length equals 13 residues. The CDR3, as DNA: TGCAGTGCTAGTGCGGCGCAGGTCACTGAAGCTTTCTTT. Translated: CSASAAQVTEAFF.

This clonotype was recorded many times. CDR3 protein: CASSDHVGGFYGYTF. For the CDR3, the DNA is TGTGCCAGCAGCGATCACGTGGGAGGATTTTATGGCTACACCTTC. This sequence joins TRBV11-2 and TRBJ1-2, with D uncertain. There are 15 residues in the CDR3. Trimming shortened V by 5 bases and J by 5 bases, and 18 bases separated the two germline ends. The germline CDR1 and CDR2 sequences are SGHAT and FQNNGV.

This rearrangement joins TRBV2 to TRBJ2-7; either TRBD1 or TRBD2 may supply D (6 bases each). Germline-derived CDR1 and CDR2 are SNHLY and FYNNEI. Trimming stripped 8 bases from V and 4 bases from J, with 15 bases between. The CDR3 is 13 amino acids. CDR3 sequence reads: CASLVGGLYEQYF. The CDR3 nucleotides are TGTGCCAGCTTAGTTGGGGGGCTATACGAGCAGTACTTC.

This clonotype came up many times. Written as DNA, the CDR3 is TGTGCCAGCAGCGTAGGGGCTAACTCCTACGAGCAGTACTTC. Amino acids: CASSVGANSYEQYF. V gene TRBV9 combines with J gene TRBJ2-7; no clear D. The CDR3 runs 14 residues. V was trimmed by 0 bases and J by 0 bases, leaving 7 bases between them. Germline CDR1 reads SGDLS; CDR2 reads YYNGEE.

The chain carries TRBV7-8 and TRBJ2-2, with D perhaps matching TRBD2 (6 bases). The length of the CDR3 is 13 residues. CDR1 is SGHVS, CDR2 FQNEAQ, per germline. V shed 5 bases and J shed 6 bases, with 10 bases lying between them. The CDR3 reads CASSPLASGELFF. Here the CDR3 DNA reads TGTGCCAGCAGCCCACTAGCTTCCGGGGAGCTGTTTTTT.

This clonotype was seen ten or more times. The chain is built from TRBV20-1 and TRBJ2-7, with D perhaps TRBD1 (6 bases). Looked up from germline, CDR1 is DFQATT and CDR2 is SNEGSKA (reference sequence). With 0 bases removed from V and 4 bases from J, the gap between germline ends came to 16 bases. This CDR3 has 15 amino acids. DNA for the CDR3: TGCAGTGCTAGAGATCTCGACAGGCCAAGGTACGAGCAGTACTTC. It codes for CSARDLDRPRYEQYF.

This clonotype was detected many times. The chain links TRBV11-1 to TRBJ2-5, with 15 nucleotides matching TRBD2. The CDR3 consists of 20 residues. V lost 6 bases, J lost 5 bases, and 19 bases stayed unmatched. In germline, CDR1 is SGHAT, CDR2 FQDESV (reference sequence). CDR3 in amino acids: CASSSPSGSGTSGGIETQYF. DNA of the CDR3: TGTGCCAGCAGTTCGCCCTCCGGTTCCGGGACTAGCGGGGGGATTGAGACCCAGTACTTC.

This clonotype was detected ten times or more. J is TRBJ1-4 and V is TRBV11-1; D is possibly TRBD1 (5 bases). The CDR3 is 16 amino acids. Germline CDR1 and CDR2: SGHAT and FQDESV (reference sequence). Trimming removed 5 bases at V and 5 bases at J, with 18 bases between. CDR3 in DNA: TGTGCCAGCAGCCAGCGGAAGGGACGGCTCAATGAAAAACTGTTTTTT. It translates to CASSQRKGRLNEKLFF.

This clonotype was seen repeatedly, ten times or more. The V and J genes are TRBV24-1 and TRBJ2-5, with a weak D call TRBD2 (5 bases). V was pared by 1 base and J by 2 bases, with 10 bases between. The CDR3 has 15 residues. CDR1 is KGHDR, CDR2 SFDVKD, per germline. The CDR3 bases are TGTGCCACCAGTGATTTTAGGTCGGGGCAAGAGACCCAGTACTTC. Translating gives CATSDFRSGQETQYF.

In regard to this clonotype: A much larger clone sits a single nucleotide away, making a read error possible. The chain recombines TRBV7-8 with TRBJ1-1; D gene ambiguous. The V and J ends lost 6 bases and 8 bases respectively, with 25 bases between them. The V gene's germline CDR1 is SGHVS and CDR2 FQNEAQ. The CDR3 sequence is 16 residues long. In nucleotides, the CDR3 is TGTGCCAGCAGTGGCCGGGTCCGCAAGATAAAGACAGAAGCTTTCTTT. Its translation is CASSGRVRKIKTEAFF. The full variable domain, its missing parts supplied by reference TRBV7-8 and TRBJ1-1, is GAGVSQSPRYKVAKRGQDVALRCDPISGHVSLFWYQQALGQGPEFLTYFQNEAQLDKSGLPSDRFFAERPEGSVSTLKIQRTQQEDSAVYLCASSGRVRKIKTEAFFGQGTRLTVV.